What follows are 3 T cell receptor beta chains derived from one specimen sequenced in a study of shared clonotypes between healthy human individuals. Naive CD8 cells, CD45RO-negative and positively selected for CCR7, excluded terminally differentiated effector memory CD45RA+ cells. This table comes from immunoSEQ multiplex PCR, and its TCRdb copy is limited to in-frame clones, with some not included. Here the sample spans some 2,000,000 clones, approximately 94% being singletons. Sequencing used naive CD8+ T cells sorted from blood. These receptors originate from a man between 18 and 29 years old in good health.

The V call is TRBV2, the J call TRBJ1-1; D ambiguous. The V end lost 7 bases, the J end lost 4 bases, and 13 bases lay between the germline ends. There are 13 residues in the CDR3. Per germline, CDR1 SNHLY and CDR2 FYNNEI. The CDR3 sequence: CASKEVGITEAFF. As DNA, the CDR3 is TGTGCCAGCAAGGAGGTGGGGATCACTGAAGCTTTCTTT.

The chain employs TRBV7-6 and TRBJ1-1; TRBD1 matches at 7 bases. Unmatched junction bases numbered 3, after V lost 7 bases and J lost 1 base. CDR3 length: 13 amino acids. Germline V gene sequence: CDR1 SGHVS, CDR2 FNYEAQ. The CDR3 region is CASMAGGNTEAFF. CDR3 in DNA: TGTGCCAGCATGGCAGGGGGGAACACTGAAGCTTTCTTT.

The chain is built from TRBV5-1 and TRBJ2-7; 10 nucleotides match TRBD1. The CDR3 length is 15 residues. The germline V gene encodes CDR1 SGHRS and CDR2 YFSETQ. Trimming cost V 3 bases and J 3 bases; bases outside gene matches: 6. CDR3 protein: CASSSRQGAFYEQYF. The CDR3 coding sequence is TGCGCCAGCAGCTCCCGACAGGGGGCGTTCTACGAGCAGTACTTC.